This T cell receptor beta chain is drawn from a study of read filtering for tumor transcriptome and immune sequencing. Looking at the study overall: Whole-transcriptome libraries were prepared after DNase treatment. Findings of the study overall: Compared with RNA-seq, IR-seq gave much higher clonotype depth and reliability.

Every patient had bone marrow sampled while the disease was active. Molecular barcoded adaptors covering alpha/delta and beta/gamma chains were used on approximately 440 ng RNA. MiXCR, run by TCRdb on the reads, gives a single entry per CDR3 protein. The sample lists tens of thousands of distinct CDR3 sequences, about 13% seen once, with 6% to 7% in the top ten. This CDR3 contains 13 residues. Germline V gene data show CDR1 as SGHRS and CDR2 as YFSETQ. Trimming took 1 base from V and 5 from J, leaving 8 bases between them. This clonotype has a handful of counts. What it recognizes is unknown. The chain combines TRBV5-1 with TRBJ2-3; D call uncertain. Sequencing input: a population of CD138-negative cells sorted from bone marrow. This TCR was sampled from a donor at least 40 years old with multiple myeloma. The CDR3: CASSLRAQDTQYF. CDR3 nucleotide sequence: TGCGCCAGCAGCTTGCGGGCCCAAGATACGCAGTATTTT.